This T cell receptor beta chain is drawn from a study of blood T cell repertoires in COVID-19. Turning to the study itself: Acute and convalescent COVID-19 specimens originated in the United States, Italy and Spain. T cells, B-cell-depleted T cells, or PBMCs supplied cDNA or gDNA.

Authors' methods: Amplification from reference gene primers served as the basis for estimated nucleated cell counts. The data were produced by immunoSEQ multiplex PCR, yet TCRdb's version contains in-frame clones alone and is incomplete. V and J calls and clone size are copied from that table; D and trimming were computed from the DNA. The sample has 85,000 to 120,000 clones; about 88% are singletons. The sequenced material came from peripheral blood. The sequence derives from a man aged 45-65 years with active or convalescent COVID-19.

CDR3 in amino acids: CASSAFYMSEAFF. Here the CDR3 DNA reads TGTGCCAGCAGCGCATTCTATATGTCTGAAGCTTTCTTT. J is TRBJ1-1 and V is TRBV9; D is unresolved. The CDR3 is made up of 13 amino acids. V gave up 3 bases and J gave up 6 bases, with 12 bases separating them. The germline V gene has CDR1 SGDLS and CDR2 YYNGEE. The full variable domain, in which reference TRBV9 and TRBJ1-1 provide the parts outside the CDR3, is DSGVTQTPKHLITATGQRVTLRCSPRSGDLSVYWYQQSLDQGLQFLIQYYNGEERAKGNILERFSAQQFPDLHSELNLSSLELGDSALYFCASSAFYMSEAFFGQGTRLTVV.